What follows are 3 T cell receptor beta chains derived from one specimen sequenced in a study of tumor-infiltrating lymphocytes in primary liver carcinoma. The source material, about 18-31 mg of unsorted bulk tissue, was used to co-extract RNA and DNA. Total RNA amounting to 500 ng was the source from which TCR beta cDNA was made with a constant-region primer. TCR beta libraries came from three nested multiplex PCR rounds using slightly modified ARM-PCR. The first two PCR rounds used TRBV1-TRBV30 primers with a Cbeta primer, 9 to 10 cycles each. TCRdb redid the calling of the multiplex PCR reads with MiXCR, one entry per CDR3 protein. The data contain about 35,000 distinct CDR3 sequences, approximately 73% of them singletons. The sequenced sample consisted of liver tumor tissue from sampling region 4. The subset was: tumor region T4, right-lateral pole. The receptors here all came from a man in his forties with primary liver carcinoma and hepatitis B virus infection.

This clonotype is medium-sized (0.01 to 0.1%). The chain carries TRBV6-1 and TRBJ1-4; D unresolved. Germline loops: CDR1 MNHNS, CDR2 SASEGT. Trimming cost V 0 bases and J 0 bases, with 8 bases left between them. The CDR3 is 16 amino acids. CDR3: CASSEAGIATNEKLFF. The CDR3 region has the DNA TGTGCCAGCAGTGAAGCGGGTATTGCAACTAATGAAAAACTGTTTTTT.

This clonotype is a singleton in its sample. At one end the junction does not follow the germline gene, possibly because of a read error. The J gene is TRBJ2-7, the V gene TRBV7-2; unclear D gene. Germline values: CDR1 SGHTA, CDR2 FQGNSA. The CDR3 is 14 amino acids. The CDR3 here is CASSFHVVCYEQHF. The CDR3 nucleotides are TGTGCCAGCAGCTTTCATGTAGTATGCTACGAGCAGCACTTC.

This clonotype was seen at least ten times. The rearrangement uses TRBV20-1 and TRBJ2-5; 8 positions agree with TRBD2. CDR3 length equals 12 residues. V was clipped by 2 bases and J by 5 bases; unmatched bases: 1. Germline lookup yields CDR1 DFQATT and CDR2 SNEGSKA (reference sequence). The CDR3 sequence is CSARPGGETQYF. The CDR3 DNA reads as TGCAGTGCTAGACCGGGGGGGGAGACCCAGTACTTC.